This paragraph covers one T cell receptor beta chain sequence. The CDR3 loop spans 14 amino acids. Germline values: CDR1 SGHRS, CDR2 YFSETQ. Trimming at V came to 5 bases and at J to 3 bases, leaving 4 bases not matched to a gene. Clones were sequenced by immunoSEQ multiplex PCR, and TCRdb holds only the in-frame ones, with some missing. The repertoire consists of some 150,000 clones, with roughly nine tenths occurring once and the leading ten covering about 15%. This specimen comes from a study of blood T cell repertoires in COVID-19. Study context: Samples taken during acute and convalescent COVID-19 were collected in the United States, Italy and Spain.

The V and J genes are TRBV5-1 and TRBJ1-4; 7 nucleotides align to TRBD1. This receptor was taken from a woman in her 40s with acute or convalescent COVID-19. The sequencing input was peripheral blood. The CDR3 sequence: CASSPGTANEKLFF. The CDR3 DNA reads TGCGCCAGCAGTCCCGGGACAGCTAATGAAAAACTGTTTTTT.